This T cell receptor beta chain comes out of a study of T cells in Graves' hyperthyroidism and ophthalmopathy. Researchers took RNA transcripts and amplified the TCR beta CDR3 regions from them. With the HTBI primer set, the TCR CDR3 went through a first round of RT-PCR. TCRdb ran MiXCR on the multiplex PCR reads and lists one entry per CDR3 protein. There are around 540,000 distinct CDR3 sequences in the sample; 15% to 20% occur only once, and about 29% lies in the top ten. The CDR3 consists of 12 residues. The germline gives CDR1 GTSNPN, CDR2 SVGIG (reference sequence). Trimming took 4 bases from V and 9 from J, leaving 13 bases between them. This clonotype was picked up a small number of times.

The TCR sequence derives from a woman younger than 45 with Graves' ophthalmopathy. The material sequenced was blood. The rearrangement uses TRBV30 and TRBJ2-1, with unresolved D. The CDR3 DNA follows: TGTGCCTGGACCCGCGTCCACGGTGAGCAGTTCTTC. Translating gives CAWTRVHGEQFF. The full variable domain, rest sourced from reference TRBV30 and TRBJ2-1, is SQTIHQWPATLVQPVGSPLSLECTVEGTSNPNLYWYRQAAGRGLQLLFYSVGIGQISSEVPQNLSASRPQDRQFILSSKKLLLSDSGFYLCAWTRVHGEQFFGPGTRLTVL.